Listed below are T cell receptor beta chains from one sample, sequenced in a study of blood T cell repertoires in COVID-19. Using immunoSEQ multiplex PCR, the repertoire was profiled, and TCRdb retains in-frame clones only, with some absent. The table lists 300,000 to 350,000 clones, around 90% of them singletons. The specimen sequenced was peripheral blood. These receptors all come from a woman between 18 and 29 years old who had recovered from COVID-19. CDR3s include the opening cysteine and the closing phenylalanine or tryptophan. A D gene is named only where the DNA matches it firmly. Size is omitted from some rows. Given values are once, few, many or a class for expanded clones.

TRBJ2-4	.	TRBV28	.	TGTGCCAGCAGCTCCCCGAGGGGGGGGCTTCTAGCCAAAAACATTCAGTACTTC	CASSSPRGGLLAKNIQYF
TRBJ1-1	.	TRBV7-2	once	TGTGCCAGCAGCCGTGATCCGGGTTACACTGAAGCTTTCTTT	CASSRDPGYTEAFF
TRBJ2-5	TRBD2	TRBV5-8	.	TGTGCCAGCAGGAGTGGTTGGACTAGCGGGGAGACCCAGTACTTC	CASRSGWTSGETQYF
TRBJ2-3	TRBD1	TRBV7-6	.	TGTGCCAGCAGCTTCCAGGGGGCGGCAGATACGCAGTATTTT	CASSFQGAADTQYF
TRBJ2-2	TRBD2	TRBV5-8	.	TGTGCCAGCAGCACGGGACTAACAAACACCGGGGAGCTGTTTTTT	CASSTGLTNTGELFF
TRBJ2-3	TRBD1	TRBV6-2/TRBV6-3	.	TGTGCCAGCAGTTACTCCCCCCAGGGGGCTGGTACGCAGTATTTT	CASSYSPQGAGTQYF
TRBJ1-2	.	TRBV4-3	.	TGCGCCAGCAGCCAAGTCTTACAGGGAGATGGCTACACCTTC	CASSQVLQGDGYTF
TRBJ2-2	TRBD2	TRBV27	.	TGTGCCAGCAGCTGGGGGACTAGCGACACCGGGGAGCTGTTTTTT	CASSWGTSDTGELFF
TRBJ1-4	.	TRBV28	once	TGTGCCAGCAGTTTTTATCCCCCTTTGGGCTTAACTAATGAAAAACTGTTTTTT	CASSFYPPLGLTNEKLFF
TRBJ2-3	.	TRBV5-1	.	TGCGCCAGCAGCTTGGGACAGACAAGCACAGATACGCAGTATTTT	CASSLGQTSTDTQYF
TRBJ2-3	TRBD2	TRBV7-6	once	TGTGCCAGCAGCTCGATCCGGACTAGCGGGAGACTAGAAGATACGCAGTATTTT	CASSSIRTSGRLEDTQYF
TRBJ1-6	.	TRBV13	.	TGTGCCAGCAGCACCTCAGGGGTCTCCTATAATTCACCCCTCCACTTT	CASSTSGVSYNSPLHF
TRBJ1-6	.	TRBV10-3	.	TGTGCCATCCGCGAGAGCCATAATTCACCCCTCCACTTT	CAIRESHNSPLHF
TRBJ2-1	TRBD2	TRBV7-9	.	TGTGCCAGCAGCTTACTGACTAGCGGGGCGGGGAATGAGCAGTTCTTC	CASSLLTSGAGNEQFF
TRBJ2-2	.	TRBV27	.	TGTGCCAGCAGTTTATACTCGCAACAGGGTAACACCGGGGAGCTGTTTTTT	CASSLYSQQGNTGELFF
TRBJ2-1	TRBD2	TRBV7-9	.	TGTGCCAGCAGCAGAAGCCCCGGGACTAGCCCCAACAATGAGCAGTTCTTC	CASSRSPGTSPNNEQFF
TRBJ1-5	.	TRBV24-1	.	TGTGCCACCGGACAACATCAGCCCCAGCATTTT	CATGQHQPQHF
TRBJ2-1	TRBD2	TRBV7-2	.	TGTGCCAGCAGCTTAGCGGCTAGCGGGAGCAATGAGCAGTTCTTC	CASSLAASGSNEQFF
TRBJ1-4	TRBD1	TRBV3-1/TRBV3-2	.	TGTGCCAGCAGCAAACAGGGGCGAGGGAATGAAAAACTGTTTTTT	CASSKQGRGNEKLFF
TRBJ2-6	TRBD1	TRBV9	once	TGTGCCAGCAGCGTAGCACGGGGACAGACCTCTGGGGCCAACGTCCTGACTTTC	CASSVARGQTSGANVLTF
TRBJ2-1	TRBD2	TRBV6-2/TRBV6-3	.	TGTGCCAGCAGTCAGGCGGGACTAGCGGGATATGAGCAGTTCTTC	CASSQAGLAGYEQFF
TRBJ2-1	TRBD2	TRBV7-8	.	TGTGCCAGCAGGCCCCGACTAGCGGGGGGGGGCAATGAGCAGTTCTTC	CASRPRLAGGGNEQFF
TRBJ1-4	TRBD1	TRBV5-1	.	TGCGCCAGCAGCGGGTTGCCAGGGGGTTCTAATGAAAAACTGTTTTTT	CASSGLPGGSNEKLFF
TRBJ1-5	.	TRBV6-1	.	TGTGCCAGCAGTGAACTAGGCAGGGGCAATCAGCCCCAGCATTTT	CASSELGRGNQPQHF
TRBJ2-4	TRBD2	TRBV6-2/TRBV6-3	.	TGTGCCAGCAGTTACAGGACTAGCGGGTCCAAAAACATTCAGTACTTC	CASSYRTSGSKNIQYF
TRBJ1-2	TRBD1	TRBV19	.	TGTGCCAGTAGTCCCCCTGGGACAGCGAACTATGGCTACACCTTC	CASSPPGTANYGYTF
TRBJ2-3	TRBD2	TRBV7-2	once	TGTGCCAGCGGACCGCACCGTAGCGGGAGTTCAGATACGCAGTATTTT	CASGPHRSGSSDTQYF
TRBJ2-5	TRBD1	TRBV18	.	TGTGCCAGCTCACCGGGACAGGGTAGGGAGACCCAGTACTTC	CASSPGQGRETQYF
TRBJ2-6	TRBD1	TRBV4-3	once	TGCGCCAGCAGCCAGACTCAGGGGGCGGCTGGGGCCAACGTCCTGACTTTC	CASSQTQGAAGANVLTF
TRBJ1-5	TRBD1	TRBV27	few	TGTGCCAGCCGGGACAGGGTTGAGCCCCAGCATTTT	CASRDRVEPQHF
TRBJ2-5	.	TRBV5-1	.	TGCGCCAGCAGCCGGGGGTCGGGGGAGACCCAGTACTTC	CASSRGSGETQYF
TRBJ2-3	TRBD1	TRBV29-1	.	TGCAGCGTCCAAGGGGGCTGGGGCACAGATACGCAGTATTTT	CSVQGGWGTDTQYF
TRBJ1-5	.	TRBV7-8	.	TGTGCCAGCAGCCGCGAGATGACAAACCATCAGCCCCAGCATTTT	CASSREMTNHQPQHF
TRBJ1-1	.	TRBV30	.	TGTGCCTGGGGACGGGAAGGTATGAACACTGAAGCTTTCTTT	CAWGREGMNTEAFF
TRBJ1-2	TRBD1	TRBV5-5	.	TGTGCCAGCAGCCCTCATGGGACAGGGGCCCGGTATGGCTACACCTTC	CASSPHGTGARYGYTF
TRBJ2-2	TRBD2	TRBV7-2	.	TGTGCCAGCAGCTTAGTCCCGCTGGCGGGAGGGCTCCTCACCGGGGAGCTGTTTTTT	CASSLVPLAGGLLTGELFF
TRBJ2-1	TRBD2	TRBV5-4	once	TGTGCCAGCAACACGGGACTAGCGGGGGCCGTTTCCTACAATGAGCAGTTCTTC	CASNTGLAGAVSYNEQFF
TRBJ2-1	.	TRBV12-3/TRBV12-4	.	TGTGCCAGCAGTTTATTGAGGAACAATGAGCAGTTCTTC	CASSLLRNNEQFF
TRBJ1-1	TRBD1	TRBV7-6	.	TGTGCCAGCAGCTTATTTGGTCAGGGGGTAGCCGCTGAAGCTTTCTTT	CASSLFGQGVAAEAFF
TRBJ2-5	TRBD2	TRBV5-1	.	TGCGCCAGCAGCCGGGGCCCAGCGGGAGGCTCCCAAGAGACCCAGTACTTC	CASSRGPAGGSQETQYF
TRBJ2-5	.	TRBV18	.	TGTGCCAGCTCACCATTAGTGCGGTTCCAAGAGACCCAGTACTTC	CASSPLVRFQETQYF
TRBJ1-2	TRBD1	TRBV6-5	.	TGTGCCAGCAGGCTAGGGGGCAGGGACTATGGCTACACCTTC	CASRLGGRDYGYTF
TRBJ2-1	.	TRBV15	.	TGTGCCACCAGCAGTCTTAGCCTGAGGGAATACAATGAGCAGTTCTTC	CATSSLSLREYNEQFF
TRBJ1-2	TRBD1	TRBV5-6	.	TGTGCCAGCAGTTATACAGGGGCAGGATATGGCTACACCTTC	CASSYTGAGYGYTF
TRBJ2-3	TRBD2	TRBV4-3	.	TGCGCCAGCAGCCAATCACTAGCGGGAGAGACAGATACGCAGTATTTT	CASSQSLAGETDTQYF